The clone carrying this T cell receptor (beta chain) was detected a few times. Its antigen is not identified. The authors made TCR beta libraries by quantitative 5'-RACE with molecular barcodes. In TCRdb, the 5' RACE reads were re-called with MiXCR into one record per CDR3 protein. Of around 770,000 distinct CDR3 sequences listed, 10% to 15% were seen once; the top ten hold roughly 0.51%. Losses at the gene ends were 5 bases for V and 1 base for J; bases not matched to a gene: 10. Germline V gene lookup returns CDR1 SGHTA and CDR2 FQGNSA. The CDR3 has 17 residues. This specimen comes from a study of CD8 T cells in ankylosing spondylitis. Findings and caveats of the study: Earlier work had already found some motif variants in reactive arthritis synovial fluid and blood. A TCR beta motif of about eight highly homologous variants seemed to mark ankylosing spondylitis blood. Clones linked to the disease showed a CD8+ phenotype. They occurred at relatively low frequencies in peripheral blood. Disease-linked clones reportedly showed significant enrichment in matched ankylosing spondylitis synovial fluid.

This clonotype was sampled from a male donor with ankylosing spondylitis. This chain links TRBV7-2 with TRBJ2-3; TRBD1 agrees at 9 bases. The sequenced sample was blood, either unsorted or a sorted T cell fraction (not recorded which). CDR3 nucleotide sequence: TGTGCCAGCAGCCCACCGGGACAGGGAGGAGGCACAGATACGCAGTATTTT. Protein sequence: CASSPPGQGGGTDTQYF. Variable domain in full (rest from reference TRBV7-2 and TRBJ2-3): GAGVSQSPSNKVTEKGKDVELRCDPISGHTALYWYRQSLGQGLEFLIYFQGNSAPDKSGLPSDRFSAERTGGSVSTLTIQRTQQEDSAVYLCASSPPGQGGGTDTQYFGPGTRLTVL.